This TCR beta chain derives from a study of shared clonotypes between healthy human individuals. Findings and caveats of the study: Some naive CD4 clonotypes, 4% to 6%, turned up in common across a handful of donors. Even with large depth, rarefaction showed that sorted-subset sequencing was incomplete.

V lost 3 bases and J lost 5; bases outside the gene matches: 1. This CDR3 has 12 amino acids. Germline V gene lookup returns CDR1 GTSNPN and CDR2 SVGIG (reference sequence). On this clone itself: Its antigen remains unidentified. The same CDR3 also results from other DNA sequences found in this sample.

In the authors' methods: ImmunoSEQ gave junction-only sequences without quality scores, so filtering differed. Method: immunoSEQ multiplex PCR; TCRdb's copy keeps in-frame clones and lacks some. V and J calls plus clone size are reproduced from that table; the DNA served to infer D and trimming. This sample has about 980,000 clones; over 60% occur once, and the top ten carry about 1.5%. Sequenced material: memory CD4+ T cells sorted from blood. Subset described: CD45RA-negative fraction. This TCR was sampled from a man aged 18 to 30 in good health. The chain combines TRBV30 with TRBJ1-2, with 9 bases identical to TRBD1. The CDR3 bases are TGTGCCTGGAGCGGACAGGGGTATGGCTACACCTTC. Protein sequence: CAWSGQGYGYTF.